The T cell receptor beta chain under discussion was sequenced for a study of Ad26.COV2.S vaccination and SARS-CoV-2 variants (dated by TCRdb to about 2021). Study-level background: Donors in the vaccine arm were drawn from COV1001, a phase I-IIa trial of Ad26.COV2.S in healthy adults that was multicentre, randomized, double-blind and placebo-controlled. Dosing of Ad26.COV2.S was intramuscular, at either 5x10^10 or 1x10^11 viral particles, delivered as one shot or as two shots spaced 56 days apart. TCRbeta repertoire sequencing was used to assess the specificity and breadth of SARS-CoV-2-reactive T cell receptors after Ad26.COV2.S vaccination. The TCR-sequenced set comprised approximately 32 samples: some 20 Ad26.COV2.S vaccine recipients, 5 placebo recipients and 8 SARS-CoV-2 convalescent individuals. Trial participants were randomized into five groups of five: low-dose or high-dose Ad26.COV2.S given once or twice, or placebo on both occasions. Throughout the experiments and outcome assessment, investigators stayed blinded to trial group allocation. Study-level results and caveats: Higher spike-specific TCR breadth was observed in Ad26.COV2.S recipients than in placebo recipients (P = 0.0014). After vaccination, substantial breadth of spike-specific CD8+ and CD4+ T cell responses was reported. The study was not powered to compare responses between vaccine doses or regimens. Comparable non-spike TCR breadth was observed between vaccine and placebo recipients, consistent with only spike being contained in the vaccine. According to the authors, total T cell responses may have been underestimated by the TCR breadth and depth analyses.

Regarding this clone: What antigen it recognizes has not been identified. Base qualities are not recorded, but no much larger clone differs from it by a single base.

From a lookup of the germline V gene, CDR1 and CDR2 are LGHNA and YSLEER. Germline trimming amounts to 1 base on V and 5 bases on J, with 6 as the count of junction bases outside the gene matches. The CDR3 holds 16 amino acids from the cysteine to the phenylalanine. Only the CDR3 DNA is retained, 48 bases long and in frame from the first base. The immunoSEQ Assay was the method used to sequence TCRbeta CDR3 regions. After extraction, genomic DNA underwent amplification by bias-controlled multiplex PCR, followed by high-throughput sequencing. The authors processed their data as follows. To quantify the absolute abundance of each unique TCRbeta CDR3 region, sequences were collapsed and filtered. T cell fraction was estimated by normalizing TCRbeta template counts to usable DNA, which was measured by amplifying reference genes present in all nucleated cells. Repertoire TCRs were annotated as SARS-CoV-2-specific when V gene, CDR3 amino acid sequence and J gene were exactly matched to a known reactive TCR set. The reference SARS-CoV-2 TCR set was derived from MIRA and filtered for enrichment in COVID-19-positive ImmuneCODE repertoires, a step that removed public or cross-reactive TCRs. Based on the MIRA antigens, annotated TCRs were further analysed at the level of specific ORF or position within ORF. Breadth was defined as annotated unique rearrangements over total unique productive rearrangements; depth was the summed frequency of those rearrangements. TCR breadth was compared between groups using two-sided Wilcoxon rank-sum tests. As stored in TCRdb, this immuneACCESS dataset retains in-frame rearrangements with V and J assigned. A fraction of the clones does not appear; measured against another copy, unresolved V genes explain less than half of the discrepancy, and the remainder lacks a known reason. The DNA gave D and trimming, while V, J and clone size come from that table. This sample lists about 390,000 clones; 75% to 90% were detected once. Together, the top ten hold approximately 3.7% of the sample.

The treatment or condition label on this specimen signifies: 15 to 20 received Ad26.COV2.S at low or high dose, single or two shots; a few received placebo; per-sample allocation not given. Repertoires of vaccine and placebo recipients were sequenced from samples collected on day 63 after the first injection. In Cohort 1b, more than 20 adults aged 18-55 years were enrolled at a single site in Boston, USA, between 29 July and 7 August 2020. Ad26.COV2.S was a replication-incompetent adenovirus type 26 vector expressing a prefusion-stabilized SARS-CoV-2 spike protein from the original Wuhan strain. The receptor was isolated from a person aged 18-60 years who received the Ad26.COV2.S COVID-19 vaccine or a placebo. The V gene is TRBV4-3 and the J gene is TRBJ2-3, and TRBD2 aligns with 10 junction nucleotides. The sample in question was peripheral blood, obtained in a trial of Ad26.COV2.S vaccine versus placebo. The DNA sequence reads TGCGCCAGCAGCCAAGTCTCGAGCGGGGGGGAAGATACGCAGTATTTT. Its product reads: CASSQVSSGGEDTQYF.